This TCR beta chain originates from a study of blood T cell repertoires in COVID-19. Profiled with immunoSEQ multiplex PCR; TCRdb holds only in-frame clones, not every one. The data contain approximately 75,000 clones, 86% of them singletons. This receptor was obtained from a man older than 75 with COVID-19, enrolled during active disease. Input material: peripheral blood.

The CDR3 sequence: CASSQQRRETQYF. CDR3 in DNA: TGTGCCAGCAGCCAACAGAGGAGGGAGACCCAGTACTTC. The chain is built from TRBV3-1 (or the pseudogene TRBV3-2) and TRBJ2-5; the D gene is possibly TRBD2 (5 bases). The CDR3 totals 13 residues. Germline-derived CDR1 and CDR2 are LGHDT and YNNKEL (reference sequence). Trimming removed 2 bases from V and 5 bases from J, with 9 bases in between.